Listed below are T cell receptor beta chains from one sample, sequenced in a study of shared clonotypes between healthy human individuals. Assay used: immunoSEQ multiplex PCR; TCRdb lists only in-frame clones, some missing. The profile covers under 1,900,000 clones, with around 98.5% appearing a single time and about 0.35% taken by the ten largest. The sequenced material came from naive CD4+ T cells sorted from blood. These receptors all stem from a man younger than 40 in good health. Both conserved end residues are part of each CDR3. Fields, in order: J gene, V gene, D gene, clone size, CDR3 protein, CDR3 DNA. D genes are given only for firm matches. Only some rows state a clone size, as once, few, many or a class for expanded clones.

J gene: TRBJ2-5
V gene: TRBV11-2
D gene: TRBD2
clone size: .
CDR3 protein: CASSPGTSETQYF
CDR3 DNA: TGTGCCAGCAGCCCTGGGACTAGTGAGACCCAGTACTTC

J gene: TRBJ2-1
V gene: TRBV13
D gene: .
clone size: once
CDR3 protein: CASSLDRFGEQFF
CDR3 DNA: TGTGCCAGCAGCTTAGACCGTTTTGGTGAGCAGTTCTTC

J gene: TRBJ2-1
V gene: TRBV5-1
D gene: TRBD1
clone size: .
CDR3 protein: CASSLQGAGNEQFF
CDR3 DNA: TGCGCCAGCAGCCTACAGGGGGCTGGGAATGAGCAGTTCTTC

J gene: TRBJ2-5
V gene: TRBV19
D gene: TRBD2
clone size: .
CDR3 protein: CASSLAGGPWETQYF
CDR3 DNA: TGTGCCAGTAGTCTAGCGGGAGGGCCGTGGGAGACCCAGTACTTC

J gene: TRBJ2-1
V gene: TRBV9
D gene: .
clone size: .
CDR3 protein: CASSVGQQSSYNEQFF
CDR3 DNA: TGTGCCAGCAGCGTGGGGCAGCAGAGCTCCTACAATGAGCAGTTCTTC

J gene: TRBJ1-4
V gene: TRBV2
D gene: .
clone size: .
CDR3 protein: CASSDREPLGKLFF
CDR3 DNA: TGTGCCAGCAGTGACAGGGAACCCCTCGGAAAACTGTTTTTT

J gene: TRBJ1-1
V gene: TRBV5-1
D gene: TRBD1
clone size: .
CDR3 protein: CASSLDREGENTEAFF
CDR3 DNA: TGCGCCAGCAGCTTAGACAGGGAGGGGGAGAACACTGAAGCTTTCTTT

J gene: TRBJ2-1
V gene: TRBV14
D gene: TRBD2
clone size: .
CDR3 protein: CASSYTSGRGNEQFF
CDR3 DNA: TGTGCCAGCAGCTATACTAGCGGGAGGGGCAATGAGCAGTTCTTC

J gene: TRBJ2-5
V gene: TRBV9
D gene: TRBD2
clone size: once
CDR3 protein: CASSVSVAGVETQYF
CDR3 DNA: TGTGCCAGCAGCGTTTCCGTGGCGGGAGTGGAGACCCAGTACTTC

J gene: TRBJ1-4
V gene: TRBV4-3
D gene: .
clone size: .
CDR3 protein: CASSQEIATNEKLFF
CDR3 DNA: TGCGCCAGCAGCCAGGAAATTGCAACTAATGAAAAACTGTTTTTT

J gene: TRBJ2-5
V gene: TRBV5-6
D gene: .
clone size: .
CDR3 protein: CASSLIQQGVLRETQYF
CDR3 DNA: TGTGCCAGCAGCTTGATACAACAGGGTGTTTTGCGAGAGACCCAGTACTTC

J gene: TRBJ1-4
V gene: TRBV5-4
D gene: .
clone size: once
CDR3 protein: CASSSPDSSLATNEKLFF
CDR3 DNA: TGTGCCAGCAGCTCGCCGGACAGCTCCCTTGCAACTAATGAAAAACTGTTTTTT

J gene: TRBJ2-2
V gene: TRBV29-1
D gene: .
clone size: .
CDR3 protein: CSVEDPKRLRGELFF
CDR3 DNA: TGCAGCGTTGAAGATCCGAAGCGACTCCGCGGGGAGCTGTTTTTT

J gene: TRBJ2-3
V gene: TRBV18
D gene: TRBD2
clone size: .
CDR3 protein: CASSPGLAGTDTQYF
CDR3 DNA: TGTGCCAGCTCACCAGGGCTAGCGGGAACAGATACGCAGTATTTT

J gene: TRBJ1-4
V gene: TRBV27
D gene: .
clone size: .
CDR3 protein: CASSFGSTNEKLFF
CDR3 DNA: TGTGCCAGCAGTTTTGGGTCAACTAATGAAAAACTGTTTTTT

J gene: TRBJ2-4
V gene: TRBV11-2
D gene: .
clone size: once
CDR3 protein: CASSLRLPLPTDIQYF
CDR3 DNA: TGTGCCAGCAGCTTAAGATTACCTCTCCCCACGGACATTCAGTACTTC

J gene: TRBJ1-4
V gene: TRBV6-5
D gene: .
clone size: .
CDR3 protein: CASSYFPGQTNEKLFF
CDR3 DNA: TGTGCCAGCAGTTACTTCCCAGGGCAAACTAATGAAAAACTGTTTTTT

J gene: TRBJ2-6
V gene: TRBV6-6
D gene: .
clone size: .
CDR3 protein: CASKDRGISGANVLTF
CDR3 DNA: TGTGCCAGCAAGGACAGAGGAATCTCTGGGGCCAACGTCCTGACTTTC